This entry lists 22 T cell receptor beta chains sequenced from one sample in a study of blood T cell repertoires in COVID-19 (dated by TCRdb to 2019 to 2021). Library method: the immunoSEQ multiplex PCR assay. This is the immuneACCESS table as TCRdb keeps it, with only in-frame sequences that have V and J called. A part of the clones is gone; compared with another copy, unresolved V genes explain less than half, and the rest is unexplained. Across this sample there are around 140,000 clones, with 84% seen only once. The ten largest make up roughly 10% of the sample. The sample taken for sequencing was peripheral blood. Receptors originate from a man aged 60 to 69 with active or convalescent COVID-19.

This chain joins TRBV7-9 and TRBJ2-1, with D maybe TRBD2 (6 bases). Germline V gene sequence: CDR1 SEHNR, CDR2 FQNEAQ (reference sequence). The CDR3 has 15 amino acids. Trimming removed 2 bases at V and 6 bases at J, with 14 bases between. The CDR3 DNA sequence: TGTGCCAGCAGCTTAACGACTAGAGGGAGCAATGAGCAGTTCTTC. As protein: CASSLTTRGSNEQFF.

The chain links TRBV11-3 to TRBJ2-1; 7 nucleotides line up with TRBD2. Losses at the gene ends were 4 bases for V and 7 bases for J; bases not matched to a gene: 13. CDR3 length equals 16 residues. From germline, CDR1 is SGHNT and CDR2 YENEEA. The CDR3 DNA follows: TGTGCCAGCAGCTCGACGGACGTTTTTAGCGGGAATGAGCAGTTCTTC. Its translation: CASSSTDVFSGNEQFF.

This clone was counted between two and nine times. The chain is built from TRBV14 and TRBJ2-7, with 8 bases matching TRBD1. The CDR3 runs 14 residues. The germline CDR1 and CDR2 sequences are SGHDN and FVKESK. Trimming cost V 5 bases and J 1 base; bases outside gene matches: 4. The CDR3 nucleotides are TGTGCCAGCAGCTGGGGACAGGTTTCCTACGAGCAGTACTTC. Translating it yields CASSWGQVSYEQYF.

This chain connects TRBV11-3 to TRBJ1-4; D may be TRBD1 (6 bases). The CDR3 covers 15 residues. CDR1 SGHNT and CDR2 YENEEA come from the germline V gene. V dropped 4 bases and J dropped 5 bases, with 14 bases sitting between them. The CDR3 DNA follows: TGTGCCAGCAGCTCGCAGGGGATCCAAAATGAAAAACTGTTTTTT. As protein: CASSSQGIQNEKLFF. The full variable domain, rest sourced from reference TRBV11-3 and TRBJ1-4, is EAGVVQSPRYKIIEKKQPVAFWCNPISGHNTLYWYLQNLGQGPELLIRYENEEAVDDSQLPKDRFSAERLKGVDSTLKIQPAELGDSAVYLCASSSQGIQNEKLFFGSGTQLSVL.

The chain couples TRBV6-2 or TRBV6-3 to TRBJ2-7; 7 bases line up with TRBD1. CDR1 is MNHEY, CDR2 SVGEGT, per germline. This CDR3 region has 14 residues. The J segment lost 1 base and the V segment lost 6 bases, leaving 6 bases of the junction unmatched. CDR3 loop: CASSAGGLSYEQYV. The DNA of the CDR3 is TGTGCCAGCAGCGCAGGGGGATTATCCTACGAGCAGTACGTC.

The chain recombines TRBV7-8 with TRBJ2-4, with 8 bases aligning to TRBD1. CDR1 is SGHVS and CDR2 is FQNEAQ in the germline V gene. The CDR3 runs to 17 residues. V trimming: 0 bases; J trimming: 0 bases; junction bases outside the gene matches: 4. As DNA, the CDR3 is TGTGCCAGCAGCTTAGCGCCCAGGGGGCTAGCCAAAAACATTCAGTACTTC. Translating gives CASSLAPRGLAKNIQYF.

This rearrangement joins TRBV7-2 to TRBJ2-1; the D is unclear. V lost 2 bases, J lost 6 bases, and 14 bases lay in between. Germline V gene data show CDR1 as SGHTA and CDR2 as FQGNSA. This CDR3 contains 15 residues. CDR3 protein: CASSLFSYSGNEQFF. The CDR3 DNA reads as TGTGCCAGCAGCTTATTCAGCTATTCGGGCAATGAGCAGTTCTTC.

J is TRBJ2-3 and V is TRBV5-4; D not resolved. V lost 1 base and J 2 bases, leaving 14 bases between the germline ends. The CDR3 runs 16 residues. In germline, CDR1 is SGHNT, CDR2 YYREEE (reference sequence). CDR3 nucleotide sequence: TGTGCCAGCAGCTTGCAGAAGACAAAACTCACAGATACGCAGTATTTT. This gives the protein CASSLQKTKLTDTQYF.

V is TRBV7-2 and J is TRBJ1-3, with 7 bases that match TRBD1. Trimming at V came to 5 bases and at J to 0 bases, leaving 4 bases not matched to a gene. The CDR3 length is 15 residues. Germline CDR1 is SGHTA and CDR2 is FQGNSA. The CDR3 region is CASSAGTASGNTIYF. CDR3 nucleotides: TGTGCCAGCAGCGCTGGGACAGCCTCTGGAAACACCATATATTTT.

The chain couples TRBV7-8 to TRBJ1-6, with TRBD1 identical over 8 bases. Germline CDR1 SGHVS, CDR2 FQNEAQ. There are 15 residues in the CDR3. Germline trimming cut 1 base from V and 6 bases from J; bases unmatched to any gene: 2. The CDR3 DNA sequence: TGTGCCAGCAGCTTAGTGGGGACAGGTAATTCACCCCTCCACTTT. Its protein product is CASSLVGTGNSPLHF. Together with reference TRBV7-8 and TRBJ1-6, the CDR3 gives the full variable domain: GAGVSQSPRYKVAKRGQDVALRCDPISGHVSLFWYQQALGQGPEFLTYFQNEAQLDKSGLPSDRFFAERPEGSVSTLKIQRTQQEDSAVYLCASSLVGTGNSPLHFGNGTRLTVT.

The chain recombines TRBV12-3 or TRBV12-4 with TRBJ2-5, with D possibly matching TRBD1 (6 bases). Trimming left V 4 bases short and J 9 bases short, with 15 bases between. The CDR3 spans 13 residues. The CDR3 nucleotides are TGTGCCAGCAGTTACGTTTTACAGGGTGCCCAGTACTTC. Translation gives CASSYVLQGAQYF.

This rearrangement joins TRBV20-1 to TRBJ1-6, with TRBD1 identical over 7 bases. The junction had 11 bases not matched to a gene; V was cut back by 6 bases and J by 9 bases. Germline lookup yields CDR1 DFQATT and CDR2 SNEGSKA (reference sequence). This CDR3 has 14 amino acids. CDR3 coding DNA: TGCAGTGCAAGTATCGGGACAGACACTTCACCCCTCCACTTT. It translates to CSASIGTDTSPLHF.

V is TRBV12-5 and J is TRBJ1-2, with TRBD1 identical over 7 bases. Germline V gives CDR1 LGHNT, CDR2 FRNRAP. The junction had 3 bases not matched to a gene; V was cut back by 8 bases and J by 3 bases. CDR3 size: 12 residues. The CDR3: CASSTGYYGYTF. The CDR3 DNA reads TGTGCTAGTTCGACAGGGTACTATGGCTACACCTTC.

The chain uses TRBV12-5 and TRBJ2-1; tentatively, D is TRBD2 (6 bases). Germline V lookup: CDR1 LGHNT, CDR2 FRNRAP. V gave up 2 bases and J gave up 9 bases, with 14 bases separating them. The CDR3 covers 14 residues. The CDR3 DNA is TGTGCTAGTGGTTTGTACGCGGGGAAGGGTGAGCAGTTCTTC. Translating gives CASGLYAGKGEQFF.

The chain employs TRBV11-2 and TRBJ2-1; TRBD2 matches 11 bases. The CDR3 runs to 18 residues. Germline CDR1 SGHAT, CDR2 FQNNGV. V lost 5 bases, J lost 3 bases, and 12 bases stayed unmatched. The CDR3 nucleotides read TGTGCCAGCAGCCTCCGGGGGACTAGCGGCCTCCTCTACAATGAGCAGTTCTTC. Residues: CASSLRGTSGLLYNEQFF.

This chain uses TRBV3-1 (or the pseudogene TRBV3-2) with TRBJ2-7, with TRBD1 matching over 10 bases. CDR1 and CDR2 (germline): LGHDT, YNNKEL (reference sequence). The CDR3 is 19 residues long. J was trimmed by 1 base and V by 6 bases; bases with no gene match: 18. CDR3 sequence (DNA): TGTGCCAGCAGTCCACCCTCAATGACAGGGGGCGGCCAATCCTACGAGCAGTACGTC. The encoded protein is CASSPPSMTGGGQSYEQYV.

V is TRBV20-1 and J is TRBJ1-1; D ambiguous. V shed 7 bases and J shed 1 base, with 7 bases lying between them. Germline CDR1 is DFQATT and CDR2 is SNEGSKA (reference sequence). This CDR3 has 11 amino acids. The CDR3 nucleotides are TGCAGTGTGCGGCGGAACACTGAAGCTTTCTTT. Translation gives CSVRRNTEAFF.

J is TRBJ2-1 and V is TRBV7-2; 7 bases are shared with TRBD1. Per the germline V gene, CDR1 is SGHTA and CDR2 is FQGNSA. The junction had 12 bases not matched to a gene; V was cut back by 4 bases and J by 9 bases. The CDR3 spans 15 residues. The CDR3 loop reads CASSWKGGRGTEQFF. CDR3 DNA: TGTGCCAGCAGCTGGAAAGGGGGCCGGGGAACTGAGCAGTTCTTC.

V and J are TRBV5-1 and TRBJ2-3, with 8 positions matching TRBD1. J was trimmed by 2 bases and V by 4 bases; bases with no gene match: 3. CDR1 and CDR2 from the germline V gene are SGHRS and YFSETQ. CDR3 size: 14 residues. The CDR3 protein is CASSEDRVTDTQYF. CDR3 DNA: TGCGCCAGCAGCGAGGACAGGGTCACAGATACGCAGTATTTT.

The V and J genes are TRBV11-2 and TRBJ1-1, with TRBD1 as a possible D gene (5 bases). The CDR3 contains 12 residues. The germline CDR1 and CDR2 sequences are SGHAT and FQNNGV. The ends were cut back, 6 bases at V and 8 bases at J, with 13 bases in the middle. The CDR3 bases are TGTGCCAGCAGGGGGGGGTTAGGAGAAGCTTTCTTT. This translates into CASRGGLGEAFF.

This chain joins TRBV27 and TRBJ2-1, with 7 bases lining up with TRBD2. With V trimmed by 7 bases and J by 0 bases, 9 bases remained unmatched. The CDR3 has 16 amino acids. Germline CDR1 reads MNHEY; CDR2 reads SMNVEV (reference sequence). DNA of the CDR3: TGTGCCAGCACCTTCTCTGGGGGGGGCTCCTACAATGAGCAGTTCTTC. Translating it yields CASTFSGGGSYNEQFF.

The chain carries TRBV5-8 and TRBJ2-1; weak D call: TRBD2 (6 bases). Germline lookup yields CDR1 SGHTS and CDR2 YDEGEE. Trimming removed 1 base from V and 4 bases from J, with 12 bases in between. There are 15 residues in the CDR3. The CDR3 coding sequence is TGTGCCAGCAGCTTGCGTGGGACTGAGTACAATGAGCAGTTCTTC. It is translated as CASSLRGTEYNEQFF.